This TCR beta chain was captured in a study of CD4 T cells in relation to SARS-CoV-2 and coronaviruses. Whole-study context: PBMCs were cultured with antigen for approximately nine days before TCR beta sequencing. The study's findings and limits: About 65% of donors had memory CD4+ clonotypes crossrecognizing SARS-CoV-2 and common cold coronavirus spike.

The junction had 9 bases not matched to a gene; V was cut back by 4 bases and J by 6 bases. CDR3 length: 15 residues. From germline, CDR1 is SEHNR and CDR2 FQNEAQ (reference sequence). Produced via immunoSEQ multiplex PCR; TCRdb's table is partial and in-frame only. The table lists about 25,000 clones, 75% of them singletons. A remark on this clone: As yet, its antigen is unknown.

Unexposed donor CD4+ T cells date from about 2011-2018, before the COVID-19 pandemic. The cells were cultured for 10 days before CD4+ T cells were isolated. Unexposed-donor CD4+ T cells were probed with SARS-CoV-2 S/N and four cold-coronavirus spikes, cells permitting. Each well had two million PBMCs in around 5% human AB serum with IL-2. The chain employs TRBV7-9 and TRBJ1-2; 9 nucleotides match TRBD1. Sequencing was done on a sample of CD4+ T cells from PBMCs, cultured in vitro. This clonotype originated in a human donor in good health. The CDR3 coding sequence is TGTGCCAGCAGCTCCGGGGGTAGACAGGGGGATGGCTACACCTTC. Amino acids: CASSSGGRQGDGYTF.